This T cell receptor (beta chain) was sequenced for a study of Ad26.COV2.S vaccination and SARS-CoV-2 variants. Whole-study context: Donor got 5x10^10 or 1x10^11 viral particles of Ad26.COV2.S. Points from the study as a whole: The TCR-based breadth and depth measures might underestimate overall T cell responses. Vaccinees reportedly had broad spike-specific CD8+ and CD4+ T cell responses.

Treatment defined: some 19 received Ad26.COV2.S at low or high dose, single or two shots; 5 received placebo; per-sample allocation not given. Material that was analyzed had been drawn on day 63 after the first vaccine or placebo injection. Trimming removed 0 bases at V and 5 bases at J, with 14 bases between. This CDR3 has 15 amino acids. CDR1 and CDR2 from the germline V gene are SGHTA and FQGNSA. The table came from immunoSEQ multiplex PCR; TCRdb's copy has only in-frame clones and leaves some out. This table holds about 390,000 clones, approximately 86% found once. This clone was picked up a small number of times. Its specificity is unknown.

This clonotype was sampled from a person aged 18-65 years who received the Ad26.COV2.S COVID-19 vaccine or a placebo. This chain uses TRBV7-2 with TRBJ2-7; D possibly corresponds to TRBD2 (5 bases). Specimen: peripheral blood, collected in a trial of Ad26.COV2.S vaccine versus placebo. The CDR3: CASSLALGGNNEQYF. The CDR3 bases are TGTGCCAGCAGCTTAGCACTAGGTGGGAATAACGAGCAGTACTTC. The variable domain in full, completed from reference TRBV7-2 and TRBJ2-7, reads GAGVSQSPSNKVTEKGKDVELRCDPISGHTALYWYRQSLGQGLEFLIYFQGNSAPDKSGLPSDRFSAERTGGSVSTLTIQRTQQEDSAVYLCASSLALGGNNEQYFGPGTRLTVT.